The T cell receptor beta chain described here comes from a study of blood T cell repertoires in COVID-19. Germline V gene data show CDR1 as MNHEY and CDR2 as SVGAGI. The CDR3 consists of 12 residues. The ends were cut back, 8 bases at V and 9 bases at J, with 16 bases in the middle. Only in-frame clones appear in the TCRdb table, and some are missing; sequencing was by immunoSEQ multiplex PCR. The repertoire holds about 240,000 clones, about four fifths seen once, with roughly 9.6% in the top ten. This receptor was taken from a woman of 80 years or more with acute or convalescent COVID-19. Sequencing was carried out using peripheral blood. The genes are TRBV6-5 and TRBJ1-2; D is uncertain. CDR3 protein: CASWEGFVSYTF. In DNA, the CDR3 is TGTGCCAGCTGGGAGGGTTTTGTCAGCTACACCTTC.